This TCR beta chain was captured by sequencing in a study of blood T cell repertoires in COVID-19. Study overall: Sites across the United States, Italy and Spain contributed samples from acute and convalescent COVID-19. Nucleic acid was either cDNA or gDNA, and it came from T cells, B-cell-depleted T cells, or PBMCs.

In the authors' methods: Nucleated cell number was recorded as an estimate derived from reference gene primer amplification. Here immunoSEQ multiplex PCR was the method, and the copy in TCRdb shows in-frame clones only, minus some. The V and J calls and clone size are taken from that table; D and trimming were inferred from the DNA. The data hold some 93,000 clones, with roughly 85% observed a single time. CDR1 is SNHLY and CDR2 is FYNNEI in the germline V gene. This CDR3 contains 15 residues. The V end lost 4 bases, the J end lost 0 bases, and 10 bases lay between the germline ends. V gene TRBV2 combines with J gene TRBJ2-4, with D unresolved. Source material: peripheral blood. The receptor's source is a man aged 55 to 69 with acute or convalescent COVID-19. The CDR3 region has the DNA TGTGCCAGCAGTGTTGGAGAACTAGCCAAAAACATTCAGTACTTC. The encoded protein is CASSVGELAKNIQYF.